This T cell receptor beta chain comes out of a study of human T cells and chemical hapten exposure. Study observations and caveats: Since the donors had alopecia, their immune response may not be the same as that of healthy people. Expanded TCR counts at PT1 were positively correlated with the patch test score.

Time point: patch test 1, 2 weeks after DPC sensitization. Treatment indicated: therapeutic diphenylcyclopropenone sensitization with weekly scalp DPC. V gave up 1 base and J gave up 17 bases, with 15 bases separating them. This CDR3 region has 13 residues. Germline V gene lookup returns CDR1 LGHNA and CDR2 YNFKEQ. The library put unique molecular identifiers onto individual cDNA molecules. In the original workflow: The median was around 91,000 TCRs per sample, ranging 23,224 to 690,600. TCRdb called the RACE reads again in MiXCR, with one record for every CDR3 protein. V and J calls and clone size were set by TCRdb, not the authors. The repertoire holds roughly 70,000 distinct CDR3 sequences, with 32% as singletons. For this clonotype: Its antigen is not identified.

The sequenced sample was whole blood, obtained in connection with sensitization to the hapten diphenylcyclopropenone (DPC). The clonotype was recovered from a man between 35 and 55 years old with alopecia areata. Some clones in this sample may be carry-over from other donors' samples. V gene TRBV4-2 combines with J gene TRBJ1-6, with D possibly matching TRBD1 (6 bases). CDR3 residues: CASSQVGQRLVHF. CDR3 DNA: TGTGCCAGCAGCCAAGTAGGACAGCGGTTGGTCCACTTT.